The rows below give T cell receptor beta chains drawn from one sample of a study of blood T cell repertoires in COVID-19. Generated by immunoSEQ multiplex PCR, the TCRdb table keeps only in-frame clones and is missing some. This table holds around 310,000 clones, approximately 89% found once. The sequencing sample was made of PBMCs or T cells enriched from blood (not recorded which). Receptors were obtained from a man aged 25-45 years who had recovered from COVID-19. CDR3s include the opening cysteine and the closing phenylalanine or tryptophan. The order of the fields is CDR3 DNA, CDR3 protein, V gene, J gene, clone size, D gene. A D gene is named only where the DNA matches it firmly. Size values are once, few and many counts, or a class for expanded clones, and some rows have none.

DNA: TGTGCCAGCAGTTACTCGCACATTTCACCCCTCCACTTT; CDR3: CASSYSHISPLHF; V: TRBV6-5; J: TRBJ1-6; size: -; D: -
DNA: TGTGCCAGCAGCCTCGCGGGAGATACGCAGTATTTT; CDR3: CASSLAGDTQYF; V: TRBV5-6; J: TRBJ2-3; size: -; D: -
DNA: TGCGCCAGCAGTGACGTTGGGGGGGGGCCAAGAGATACGCAGTATTTT; CDR3: CASSDVGGGPRDTQYF; V: TRBV10-2; J: TRBJ2-3; size: -; D: -
DNA: TGTGCCAGCAGTCGTAGGGGCGGCCAAGAGACCCAGTACTTC; CDR3: CASSRRGGQETQYF; V: TRBV28; J: TRBJ2-5; size: few; D: -
DNA: TGTGCCAGCAGCCAAGCACGGGAGGAAAAACTGTTTTTT; CDR3: CASSQAREEKLFF; V: TRBV14; J: TRBJ1-4; size: -; D: -
DNA: TGTGCCAGGGGTAGGGGGGACAGGGGAGAAAGGAATCAGCCCCAGCATTTT; CDR3: CARGRGDRGERNQPQHF; V: TRBV21-1; J: TRBJ1-5; size: -; D: -
DNA: TGTGCCAGCAGTTTAGGGGGCCCCGGGGAGCTGTTTTTT; CDR3: CASSLGGPGELFF; V: TRBV12-3/TRBV12-4; J: TRBJ2-2; size: -; D: -
DNA: TGTGCCAGCTCACCACAGGGGACAGGCCCCTACGAGCAGTACTTC; CDR3: CASSPQGTGPYEQYF; V: TRBV18; J: TRBJ2-7; size: -; D: TRBD1
DNA: TGTGCCAGTAGGGGACTACAGGGAGATAGTCAGCCCCAGCATTTT; CDR3: CASRGLQGDSQPQHF; V: TRBV19; J: TRBJ1-5; size: -; D: -
DNA: TGCAGTGCTAGTGATAAGAGGAATAATTCACCCCTCCACTTT; CDR3: CSASDKRNNSPLHF; V: TRBV20-1; J: TRBJ1-6; size: -; D: -
DNA: TGTGCCAGCAGCTGGCGGGATACGCAGTATTTT; CDR3: CASSWRDTQYF; V: TRBV5-4; J: TRBJ2-3; size: -; D: -
DNA: TGCGCCAGCAGCAAAGACTCCAGGGTTTGGGAAAAACTGTTTTTT; CDR3: CASSKDSRVWEKLFF; V: TRBV4-1; J: TRBJ1-4; size: few; D: -
DNA: TGTGCCAGCAGCCTATGGGGACATTTAAGCACAGATACGCAGTATTTT; CDR3: CASSLWGHLSTDTQYF; V: TRBV3-1/TRBV3-2; J: TRBJ2-3; size: -; D: -
DNA: TGTGCCAGCAGTTTCTCGCAGGATTTGTGGCAAAACACAGATACGCAGTATTTT; CDR3: CASSFSQDLWQNTDTQYF; V: TRBV27; J: TRBJ2-3; size: -; D: -
DNA: TGTGCCAGCCGGGACAGCCCCAATCAGCCCCAGCATTTT; CDR3: CASRDSPNQPQHF; V: TRBV2; J: TRBJ1-5; size: -; D: TRBD1
DNA: TGTGCCACCAGTGATTTGCTCACCGGGGAGCTGTTTTTT; CDR3: CATSDLLTGELFF; V: TRBV24-1; J: TRBJ2-2; size: -; D: -
DNA: TGTGCCAGTAGTATAGTCGGACAGGGTAGGCAGCCCCAGCATTTT; CDR3: CASSIVGQGRQPQHF; V: TRBV19; J: TRBJ1-5; size: -; D: TRBD1
DNA: TGTGCCAGTAGTATAGATTCCCTCAACACCGGGGAGCTGTTTTTT; CDR3: CASSIDSLNTGELFF; V: TRBV19; J: TRBJ2-2; size: -; D: -
DNA: TGTGCCAGCTCACCGACGGGAATCACAGATACGCAGTATTTT; CDR3: CASSPTGITDTQYF; V: TRBV18; J: TRBJ2-3; size: -; D: -